The clone carrying this TCR beta chain appeared a few times. Antigen unknown. This entry belongs to a study of Graves' ophthalmopathy and Graves' hyperthyroidism. Findings of the study overall: Detected in blood as well were most expanded thyroid clonotypes with frequency above 0.001.

In germline, CDR1 is SNHLY, CDR2 FYNNEI. The CDR3 spans 14 residues. V lost 7 bases, J lost 2 bases, and 12 bases lay in between. Transcripts of RNA were the source for amplifying TCR beta CDR3 regions. An opening RT-PCR round employed HTBI primers and preceded a second-round multiplex PCR. TCRdb ran MiXCR on the multiplex PCR reads and lists one entry per CDR3 protein. The profile covers about 620,000 distinct CDR3 sequences, with 22% appearing a single time and approximately 7% taken by the ten largest. The receptor was isolated from a woman in her late teens or twenties with stable Graves' hyperthyroidism. Some clones in this sample may be carry-over from other donors' samples. The sequencing input was peripheral blood. V usage is TRBV2 and J usage is TRBJ1-3; D remains unclear. CDR3 sequence: CASTPRWPGNTIYF. The CDR3 DNA follows: TGTGCCAGCACCCCTCGATGGCCTGGAAACACCATATATTTT. The variable domain in full, completed from reference TRBV2 and TRBJ1-3, reads EPEVTQTPSHQVTQMGQEVILRCVPISNHLYFYWYRQILGQKVEFLVSFYNNEISEKSEIFDDQFSVERPDGSNFTLKIRSTKLEDSAMYFCASTPRWPGNTIYFGEGSWLTVV.